This T cell receptor (beta chain) was recovered during a study of synovial regulatory T cells in juvenile arthritis. The study, taken as a whole, reports: Synovial Tregs shared more CDR3 sequences with iaTregs than other blood Tregs. Across patients, iaTreg TCR repertoires were mostly private, partly shared with synovial Teff and blood CPL.

Matched peripheral blood accompanied the synovial fluid taken from each patient with active arthritis. This clone is classed as medium-sized by frequency. Its matching antigen is unknown. Measured with immunoSEQ multiplex PCR; TCRdb has only the in-frame clones, and not every one. The table lists about 2,500 clones, with about 13% in the top ten. CDR1 is SNHLY and CDR2 is FYNNEI in the germline V gene. The CDR3 totals 13 residues. Only the protein is available. The sequenced material came from Treg cells from the synovium. This sequence originates from a donor younger than 30 with juvenile idiopathic arthritis. V gene TRBV2 combines with J gene TRBJ1-2. The CDR3 loop reads CASSAEGTYGYTF.